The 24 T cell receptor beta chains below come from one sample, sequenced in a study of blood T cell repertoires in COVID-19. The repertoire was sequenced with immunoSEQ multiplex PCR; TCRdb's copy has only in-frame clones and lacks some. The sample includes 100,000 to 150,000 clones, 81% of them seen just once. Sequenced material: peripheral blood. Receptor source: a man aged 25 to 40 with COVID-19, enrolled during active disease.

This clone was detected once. CDR3 residues: CASSIPGGESGYTF. Written as DNA, the CDR3 is TGTGCCAGTAGTATTCCGGGGGGGGAATCTGGCTACACCTTC. The gene calls are TRBV19 and TRBJ1-2; possibly TRBD1 for D (5 bases). Germline CDR1 LNHDA, CDR2 SQIVND (reference sequence). V lost 3 bases and J 7 bases, leaving 15 bases between the germline ends. This CDR3 comprises 14 residues.

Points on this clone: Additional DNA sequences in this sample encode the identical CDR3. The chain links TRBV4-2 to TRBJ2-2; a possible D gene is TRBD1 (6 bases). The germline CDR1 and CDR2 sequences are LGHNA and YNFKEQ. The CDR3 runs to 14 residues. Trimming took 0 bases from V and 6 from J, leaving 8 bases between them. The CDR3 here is CASSQDSGAGELFF. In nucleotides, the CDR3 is TGTGCCAGCAGCCAAGATTCAGGGGCCGGGGAGCTGTTTTTT.

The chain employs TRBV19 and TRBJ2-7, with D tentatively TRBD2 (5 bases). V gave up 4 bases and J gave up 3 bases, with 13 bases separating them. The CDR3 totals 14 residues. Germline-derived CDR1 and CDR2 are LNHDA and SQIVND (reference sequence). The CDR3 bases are TGTGCCAGTAGTAGGTCCGGGGATGGCTACGAGCAGTACTTC. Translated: CASSRSGDGYEQYF.

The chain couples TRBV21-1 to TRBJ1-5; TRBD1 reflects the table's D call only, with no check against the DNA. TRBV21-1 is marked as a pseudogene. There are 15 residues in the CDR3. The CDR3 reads CASSTDREVDQPQHF. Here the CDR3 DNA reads TGTGCCAGCAGCACCGACAGGGAAGTGGATCAGCCCCAGCATTTT.

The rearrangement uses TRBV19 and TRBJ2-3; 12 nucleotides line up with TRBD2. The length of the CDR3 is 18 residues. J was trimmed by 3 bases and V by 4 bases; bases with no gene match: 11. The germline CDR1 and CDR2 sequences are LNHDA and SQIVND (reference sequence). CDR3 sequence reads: CASSSPRLAGGPTDTQYF. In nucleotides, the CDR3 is TGTGCCAGTAGTAGCCCCCGCCTAGCGGGAGGGCCTACAGATACGCAGTATTTT.

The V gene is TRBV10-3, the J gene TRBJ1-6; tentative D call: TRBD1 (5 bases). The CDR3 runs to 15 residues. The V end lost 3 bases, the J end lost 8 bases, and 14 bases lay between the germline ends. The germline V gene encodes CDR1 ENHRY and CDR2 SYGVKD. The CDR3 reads CAISEGPGLDSPLHF. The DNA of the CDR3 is TGTGCCATCAGTGAAGGGCCAGGGCTGGATTCACCCCTCCACTTT.

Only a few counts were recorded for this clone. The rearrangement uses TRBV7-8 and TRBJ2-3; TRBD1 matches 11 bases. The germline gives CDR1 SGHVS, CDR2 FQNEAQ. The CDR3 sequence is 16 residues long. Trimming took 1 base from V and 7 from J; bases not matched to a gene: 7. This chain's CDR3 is CASSLGGQGVSYTQYF. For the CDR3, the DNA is TGTGCCAGCAGCTTAGGGGGACAGGGGGTTTCTTATACGCAGTATTTT.

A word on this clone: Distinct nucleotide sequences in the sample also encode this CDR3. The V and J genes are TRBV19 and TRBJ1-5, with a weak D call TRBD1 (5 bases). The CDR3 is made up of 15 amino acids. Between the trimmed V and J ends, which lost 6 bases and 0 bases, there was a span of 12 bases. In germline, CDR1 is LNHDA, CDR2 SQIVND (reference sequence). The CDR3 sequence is CASSTTVPSNQPQHF. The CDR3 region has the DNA TGTGCCAGTAGCACGACAGTACCTAGCAATCAGCCCCAGCATTTT. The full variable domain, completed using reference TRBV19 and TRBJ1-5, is DGGITQSPKYLFRKEGQNVTLSCEQNLNHDAMYWYRQDPGQGLRLIYYSQIVNDFQKGDIAEGYSVSREKKESFPLTVTSAQKNPTAFYLCASSTTVPSNQPQHFGDGTRLSIL.

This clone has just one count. The CDR3, as DNA: TGTGCCACCAGCAGAGCTAGCCCAATCTCGGGTGGTGGCGAGCAGTACTTC. Its protein is CATSRASPISGGGEQYF. This chain links TRBV15 with TRBJ2-7, with D maybe TRBD2 (5 bases). V gave up 1 base and J gave up 6 bases, with 22 bases separating them. The CDR3 covers 17 residues. Germline-derived CDR1 and CDR2 are LNHNV and YYDKDF (reference sequence).

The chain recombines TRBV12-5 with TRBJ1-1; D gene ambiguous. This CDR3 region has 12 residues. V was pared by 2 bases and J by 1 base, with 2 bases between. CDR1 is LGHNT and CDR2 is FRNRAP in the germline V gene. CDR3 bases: TGTGCTAGTGGTTTGCAGAACACTGAAGCTTTCTTT. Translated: CASGLQNTEAFF.

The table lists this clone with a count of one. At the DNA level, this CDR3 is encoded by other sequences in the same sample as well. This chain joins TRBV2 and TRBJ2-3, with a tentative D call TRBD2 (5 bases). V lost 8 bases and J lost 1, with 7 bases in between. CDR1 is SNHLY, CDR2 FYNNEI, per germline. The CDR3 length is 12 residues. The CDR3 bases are TGTGCCAGCTCGCGGGGCACAGATACGCAGTATTTT. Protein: CASSRGTDTQYF.

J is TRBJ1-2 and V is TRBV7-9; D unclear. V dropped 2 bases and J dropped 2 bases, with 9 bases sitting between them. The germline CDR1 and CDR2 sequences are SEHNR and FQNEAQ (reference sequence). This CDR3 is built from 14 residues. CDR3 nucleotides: TGTGCCAGCAGCTTAATGGCAGGAAACTATGGCTACACCTTC. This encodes CASSLMAGNYGYTF.

The CDR3 is CASSGLDSSYEQYF. The CDR3 nucleotides read TGTGCCAGCAGTGGCCTGGACAGCTCCTACGAGCAGTACTTC. The chain carries TRBV25-1 and TRBJ2-7, with TRBD1 as a possible D gene (6 bases). With 4 bases removed from V and 0 bases from J, the gap between germline ends came to 10 bases. The CDR3 is 14 amino acids. Germline V gives CDR1 MGHDK, CDR2 SYGVNS.

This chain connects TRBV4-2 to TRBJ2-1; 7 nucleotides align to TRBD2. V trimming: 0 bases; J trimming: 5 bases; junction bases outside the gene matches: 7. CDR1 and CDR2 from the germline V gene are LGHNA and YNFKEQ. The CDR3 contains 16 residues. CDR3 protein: CASSQEGQGGDNEQFF. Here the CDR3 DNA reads TGTGCCAGCAGCCAAGAAGGGCAGGGAGGGGACAATGAGCAGTTCTTC.

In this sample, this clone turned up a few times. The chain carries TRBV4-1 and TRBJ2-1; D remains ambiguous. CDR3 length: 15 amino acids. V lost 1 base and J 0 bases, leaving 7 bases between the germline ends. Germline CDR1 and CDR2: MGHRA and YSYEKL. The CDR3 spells CASSQGFSSYNEQFF. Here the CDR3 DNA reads TGCGCCAGCAGCCAAGGGTTCAGCTCCTACAATGAGCAGTTCTTC.

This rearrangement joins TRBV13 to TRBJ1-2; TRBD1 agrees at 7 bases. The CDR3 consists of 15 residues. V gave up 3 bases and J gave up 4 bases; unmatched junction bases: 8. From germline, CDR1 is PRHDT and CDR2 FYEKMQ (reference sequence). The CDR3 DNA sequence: TGTGCCAGCAGCTTGGGGGACAGATACTTCTATGGCTACACCTTC. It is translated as CASSLGDRYFYGYTF.

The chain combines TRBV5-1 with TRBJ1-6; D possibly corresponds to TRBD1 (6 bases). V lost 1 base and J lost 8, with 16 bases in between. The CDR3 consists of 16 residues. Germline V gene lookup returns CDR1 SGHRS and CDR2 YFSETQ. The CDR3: CASSLRPGGGYSPLHF. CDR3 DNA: TGCGCCAGCAGCTTGAGGCCGGGAGGGGGTTATTCACCCCTCCACTTT.

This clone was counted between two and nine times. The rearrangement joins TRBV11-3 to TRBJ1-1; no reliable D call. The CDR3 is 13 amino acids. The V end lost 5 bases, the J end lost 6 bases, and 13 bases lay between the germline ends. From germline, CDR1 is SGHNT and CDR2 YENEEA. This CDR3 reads CASSPPSQAEAFF. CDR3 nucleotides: TGTGCCAGCAGCCCGCCCAGCCAGGCTGAAGCTTTCTTT.

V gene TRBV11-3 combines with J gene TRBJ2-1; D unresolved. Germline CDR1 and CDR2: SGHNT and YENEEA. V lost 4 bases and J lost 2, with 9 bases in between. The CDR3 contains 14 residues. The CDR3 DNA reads TGTGCCAGCAGCTCGAACAGTGCCTACAATGAGCAGTTCTTC. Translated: CASSSNSAYNEQFF. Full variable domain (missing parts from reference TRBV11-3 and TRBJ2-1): EAGVVQSPRYKIIEKKQPVAFWCNPISGHNTLYWYLQNLGQGPELLIRYENEEAVDDSQLPKDRFSAERLKGVDSTLKIQPAELGDSAVYLCASSSNSAYNEQFFGPGTRLTVL.

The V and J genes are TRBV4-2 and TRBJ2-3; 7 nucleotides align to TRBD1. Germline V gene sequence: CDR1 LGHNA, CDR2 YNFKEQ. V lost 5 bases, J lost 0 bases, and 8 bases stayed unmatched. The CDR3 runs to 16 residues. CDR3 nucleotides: TGTGCCAGCAGCTCCGGGACAGCACGGAGCACAGATACGCAGTATTTT. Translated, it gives CASSSGTARSTDTQYF.

CDR3 in amino acids: CASSISTGITEQYF. DNA of the CDR3: TGTGCCAGTAGTATCTCGACAGGAATCACCGAGCAGTACTTC. The chain has TRBV19 and TRBJ2-7; possible D gene TRBD1, 6 bases. CDR3 size: 14 residues. V was cut by 3 bases and J by 6 bases, with 15 bases left in between. The germline V gene has CDR1 LNHDA and CDR2 SQIVND (reference sequence).

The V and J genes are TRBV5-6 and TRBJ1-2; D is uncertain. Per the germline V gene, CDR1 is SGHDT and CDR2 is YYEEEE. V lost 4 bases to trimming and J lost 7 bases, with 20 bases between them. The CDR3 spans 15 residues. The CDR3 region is CASSILTRTRAGYTF. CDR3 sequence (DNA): TGTGCCAGCAGCATCTTAACACGGACTAGGGCTGGCTACACCTTC.

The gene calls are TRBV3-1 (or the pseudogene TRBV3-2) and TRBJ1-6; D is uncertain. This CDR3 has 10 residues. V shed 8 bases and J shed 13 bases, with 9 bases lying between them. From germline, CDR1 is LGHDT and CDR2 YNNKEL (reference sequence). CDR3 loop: CASGSGPLHF. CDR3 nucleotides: TGTGCCAGCGGCTCGGGGCCCCTCCACTTT.

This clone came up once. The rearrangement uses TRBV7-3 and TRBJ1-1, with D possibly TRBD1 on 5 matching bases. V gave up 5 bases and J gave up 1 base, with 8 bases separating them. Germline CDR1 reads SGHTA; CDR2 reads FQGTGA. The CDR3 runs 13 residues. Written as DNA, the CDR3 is TGTGCCAGCAGCGATGGACAGAACACTGAAGCTTTCTTT. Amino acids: CASSDGQNTEAFF.